This TCR beta chain was obtained from a study of glioma-infiltrating T cells after dendritic cell vaccination. Study results and caveats: Longer survival after dendritic cell vaccination followed higher pretreatment TIL content.

Profiled with immunoSEQ multiplex PCR; TCRdb holds only in-frame clones, not every one. In the table there are about 82,000 clones, approximately 90% of which are singletons. As for this clone: Its target is not known.

The germline gives CDR1 SGHRS, CDR2 YFSETQ. This CDR3 is built from 19 residues. Losses at the gene ends were 1 base for V and 1 base for J; bases not matched to a gene: 16. Fresh-frozen tumor tissue and more than two years of survival data were available for all. None of the glioblastoma patients had an isocitrate dehydrogenase mutation. The TCR sequence derives from a human donor with glioblastoma. This sample comprised blood, obtained before dendritic cell vaccination. The chain couples TRBV5-1 to TRBJ2-7; 8 bases line up with TRBD2. CDR3 sequence: CASSLRLAGSPRFSYEQYF. CDR3 sequence (DNA): TGCGCCAGCAGCTTGAGGCTAGCGGGTAGCCCGAGGTTTTCCTACGAGCAGTACTTC. Combining the CDR3 with reference TRBV5-1 and TRBJ2-7 gives the whole variable domain KAGVTQTPRYLIKTRGQQVTLSCSPISGHRSVSWYQQTPGQGLQFLFEYFSETQRNKGNFPGRFSGRQFSNSRSEMNVSTLELGDSALYLCASSLRLAGSPRFSYEQYFGPGTRLTVT.